A selection of T cell receptor beta chains follows, all from one sample in a study of T cells in Graves' hyperthyroidism and ophthalmopathy. One entry per CDR3 protein results from TCRdb running MiXCR on the multiplex PCR reads. The repertoire consists of some 560,000 distinct CDR3 sequences, with approximately 14% occurring once and the leading ten covering under 7.5%. The sample consisted of blood. These receptors were collected from a woman aged 30 to 39 with Graves' hyperthyroidism. Both conserved end residues are trimmed from each CDR3. The order of the fields is V gene, CDR3 protein.

v_call: TRBV13; cdr3_aa: ASSTSGGTNEKLF
v_call: TRBV11-2; cdr3_aa: ASSPPDRVGYGYT
v_call: TRBV20-1; cdr3_aa: SAAGLAGNIQY
v_call: TRBV7-9; cdr3_aa: ASSFGLAVTYEQY
v_call: TRBV6-1; cdr3_aa: ASSGRVLGANVLT
v_call: TRBV6-1; cdr3_aa: ASSEQRRQGQPQH
v_call: TRBV10-3; cdr3_aa: ASSGDEKLF
v_call: TRBV14; cdr3_aa: ASSQDDVDRPQH
v_call: TRBV4-1; cdr3_aa: ASSQGPGSEQY
v_call: TRBV6-1; cdr3_aa: ASSLLTSESGELF
v_call: TRBV11-1; cdr3_aa: ASSLANEGSYEQY
v_call: TRBV30; cdr3_aa: AWSIPGQENTEAF
v_call: TRBV6-1; cdr3_aa: ASSKKGWSNSPLH
v_call: TRBV2; cdr3_aa: ASRQGGEKLF
v_call: TRBV10-3; cdr3_aa: AISEWAAGGRTDTQY
v_call: TRBV20-1; cdr3_aa: SALEGTGGHGEKPF
v_call: TRBV20-1; cdr3_aa: SARGGGGIAEAF
v_call: TRBV27; cdr3_aa: ASSFSGGAYNEQF
v_call: TRBV7-6; cdr3_aa: ASSLAVGRGPWETQY
v_call: TRBV5-1; cdr3_aa: ASSLIGETEAF
v_call: TRBV2; cdr3_aa: ASNHQSTDTQY
v_call: TRBV5-1; cdr3_aa: ASSLLAGTDIQETQY
v_call: TRBV5-1; cdr3_aa: ASSPPGALYYNEQF
v_call: TRBV12-3/TRBV12-4; cdr3_aa: ASTPDPSVPLYEQY
v_call: TRBV30; cdr3_aa: ASSPGGQEKLF
v_call: TRBV28; cdr3_aa: ASSSGGSTDTQY
v_call: TRBV27; cdr3_aa: ASSTRQGEQY
v_call: TRBV3-1; cdr3_aa: ASSPASRASEQY
v_call: TRBV7-9; cdr3_aa: ASSLGVADTDTQY
v_call: TRBV6-2/TRBV6-3; cdr3_aa: ASSYSLAGPNTGELF
v_call: TRBV9; cdr3_aa: ASSTGRAYNEQF
v_call: TRBV3-1; cdr3_aa: ASSQEGAGYT
v_call: TRBV5-6; cdr3_aa: ASSLVESETQY
v_call: TRBV10-1; cdr3_aa: ASSGSRAWDGYT
v_call: TRBV6-2/TRBV6-3; cdr3_aa: ASRPSGTGANEQF
v_call: TRBV6-2/TRBV6-3; cdr3_aa: ASSYSGYGYT
v_call: TRBV7-9; cdr3_aa: ASSLPGLSGRAGEQY
v_call: TRBV7-9; cdr3_aa: ASSQDSGSSYEQY
v_call: TRBV12-5; cdr3_aa: ASGFQGYEQF
v_call: TRBV7-2; cdr3_aa: ASSLLLGRITDTQY
v_call: TRBV18; cdr3_aa: ASSPSWNEQF
v_call: TRBV19; cdr3_aa: ASSRPGSGRSRREQF
v_call: TRBV6-1; cdr3_aa: AIDRVLVHEQY
v_call: TRBV7-9; cdr3_aa: ASSLGQGVANEQF
v_call: TRBV18; cdr3_aa: ASSSPTGLQETQY
v_call: TRBV5-1; cdr3_aa: ASSLGSGRDTQY
v_call: TRBV7-2; cdr3_aa: ASSSRTSGENTGELF
v_call: TRBV3-1; cdr3_aa: ASSHGYEQY
v_call: TRBV7-9; cdr3_aa: ASSPFGAQETQY